This T cell receptor (beta chain) appears in the sequencing data of a study of blood T cell repertoires in COVID-19. This table comes from immunoSEQ multiplex PCR, and its TCRdb copy is limited to in-frame clones, with some not included. The table has about 200,000 clones, about 84% seen once. V shed 3 bases and J shed 0 bases, with 9 bases lying between them. The CDR3 has 14 amino acids. Looked up from germline, CDR1 is SGHNT and CDR2 is YENEEA. The TCR originated in a man aged 35-49 years with acute COVID-19. This chain connects TRBV11-3 to TRBJ2-7, with no clear D. What was sequenced was PBMCs or T cells enriched from blood (not recorded which). This CDR3 is CASSFGRSSYEQYF. The CDR3, as DNA: TGTGCCAGCAGCTTCGGTAGGAGCTCCTACGAGCAGTACTTC.